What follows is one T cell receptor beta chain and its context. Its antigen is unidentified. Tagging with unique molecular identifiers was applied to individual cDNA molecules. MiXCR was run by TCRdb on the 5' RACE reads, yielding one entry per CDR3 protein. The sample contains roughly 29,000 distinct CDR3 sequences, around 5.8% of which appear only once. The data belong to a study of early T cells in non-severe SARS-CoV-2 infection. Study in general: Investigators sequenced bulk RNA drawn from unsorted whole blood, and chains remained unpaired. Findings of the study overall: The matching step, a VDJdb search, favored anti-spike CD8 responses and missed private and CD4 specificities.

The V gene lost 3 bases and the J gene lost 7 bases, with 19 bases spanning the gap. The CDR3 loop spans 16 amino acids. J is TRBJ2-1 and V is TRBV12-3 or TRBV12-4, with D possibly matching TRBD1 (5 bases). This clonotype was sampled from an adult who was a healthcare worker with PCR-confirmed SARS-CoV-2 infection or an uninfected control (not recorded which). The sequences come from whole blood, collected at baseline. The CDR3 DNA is TGTGCCAGCAGTTTGGCCGCTACGGCAGGGTTGAATGAGCAGTTCTTC. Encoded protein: CASSLAATAGLNEQFF.